These 9 T cell receptor beta chains originate from one sample sequenced in a study of Tregs in tolerant kidney transplant recipients. The repertoire was sequenced with immunoSEQ multiplex PCR; TCRdb's copy has only in-frame clones and lacks some. The sample has some 47,000 clones, around 90% seen once; the top ten hold around 15%. Mixed chimerism was transient after nonmyeloablative marrow transplants from related graft donors. Sequencing used CD8+ T cells from blood (PBMCs), obtained 12 months after the transplant. The source of these receptors is a human patient who received a combined kidney and bone marrow transplant. Some of the T cells might come from the graft donor.

This clone was found once. The chain carries TRBV7-3 and TRBJ2-5, with 15 bases that match TRBD2. Looked up from germline, CDR1 is SGHTA and CDR2 is FQGTGA. Trimming took 5 bases from V and 2 from J; bases not matched to a gene: 3. The CDR3 loop spans 16 amino acids. DNA of the CDR3: TGTGCCAGCAGCCACGGACTAGCGGGAGGGCAAGAGACCCAGTACTTC. Its protein product is CASSHGLAGGQETQYF.

As DNA, the CDR3 is TGTGCCTGCCGAACCCCACAGGCGCTCTACGAGCAGTACTTC. Translating it yields CACRTPQALYEQYF. V gene TRBV30 combines with J gene TRBJ2-7; D is perhaps TRBD1 (5 bases). Germline V lookup: CDR1 GTSNPN, CDR2 SVGIG (reference sequence). This CDR3 contains 14 residues. V lost 6 bases to trimming and J lost 3 bases, with 18 bases between them.

The V gene is TRBV7-8, the J gene TRBJ1-4; perhaps TRBD1 as D (6 bases). Germline V gives CDR1 SGHVS, CDR2 FQNEAQ. Trimming removed 4 bases from V and 6 bases from J, with 12 bases in between. CDR3 length: 14 residues. In DNA, the CDR3 is TGTGCCAGCAGCTCGGACAGAGTGTATGAAAAACTGTTTTTT. It translates to CASSSDRVYEKLFF.

This rearrangement joins TRBV6-5 to TRBJ1-2, with TRBD1 identical over 7 bases. The CDR3 extends over 13 amino acids. V was pared by 5 bases and J by 4 bases, with 4 bases of the junction left unmatched. Germline values: CDR1 MNHEY, CDR2 SVGAGI. CDR3 coding DNA: TGTGCCAGCAGTGGGGGGACAGCCTATGGCTACACCTTC. Protein sequence: CASSGGTAYGYTF.

The chain is built from TRBV18 and TRBJ2-7, with 7 bases lining up with TRBD2. Germline lookup yields CDR1 KGHSH and CDR2 LQKENI. Trimming at V came to 4 bases and at J to 3 bases, leaving 9 bases not matched to a gene. This CDR3 is built from 15 residues. The DNA of the CDR3 is TGTGCCAGCTCACGGGGGGAGGGGCCCCGCTACGAGCAGTACTTC. Its translation is CASSRGEGPRYEQYF.

This chain joins TRBV10-3 and TRBJ2-1; TRBD2 might be the D (5 bases). Trimming stripped 0 bases from V and 0 bases from J, with 9 bases between. Germline CDR1 and CDR2: ENHRY and SYGVKD. The CDR3 totals 16 residues. The CDR3 DNA sequence: TGTGCCATCAGTGAGTCCGAGGGAAGCTCCTACAATGAGCAGTTCTTC. Translated, it gives CAISESEGSSYNEQFF.

The chain employs TRBV9 and TRBJ2-7, with D perhaps TRBD2 (5 bases). V shed 4 bases and J shed 4 bases, with 15 bases lying between them. CDR1 and CDR2 (germline): SGDLS, YYNGEE. The CDR3 runs to 14 residues. CDR3 in amino acids: CASSPMASKYEQYF. DNA for the CDR3: TGTGCCAGCAGCCCAATGGCTAGCAAGTACGAGCAGTACTTC.

The V call is TRBV30, the J call TRBJ2-7, with D perhaps TRBD1 (5 bases). This CDR3 has 16 amino acids. Per the germline V gene, CDR1 is GTSNPN and CDR2 is SVGIG (reference sequence). Deletions cut 4 bases from V and 1 base from J, with 20 bases between. CDR3 region: CAWTMYRTNPSYEQYF. DNA of the CDR3: TGTGCCTGGACCATGTACCGGACAAACCCATCCTACGAGCAGTACTTC.

The chain has TRBV28 and TRBJ2-7; TRBD1 aligns across 8 bases. After removal of 2 bases from V and 5 bases from J, the junction contained 11 bases not matched to a gene. The CDR3 loop spans 16 amino acids. CDR1 is MDHEN, CDR2 SYDVKM, per germline. CDR3 sequence reads: CASSLGQGAGVNEQYF. The CDR3 nucleotides read TGTGCCAGCAGTTTAGGGCAGGGGGCAGGGGTCAACGAGCAGTACTTC.